A selection of T cell receptor beta chains follows, all from one sample in a study of blood T cell repertoires in COVID-19. The repertoire was sequenced with immunoSEQ multiplex PCR; TCRdb's copy has only in-frame clones and lacks some. The sample contains fewer than 500,000 clones, approximately 88% of which appear only once. Sequenced sample: PBMCs or T cells enriched from blood (not recorded which). These receptors all come from a woman between 25 and 40 years old with acute COVID-19. Each CDR3 is given with its conserved first and last residue. D genes are given only for firm matches. Clone sizes are given selectively: once, few, many, or a class where the clone is expanded.

j_call | clone_size | d_call | v_call | cdr3_aa | cdr3_nt
TRBJ1-5 | NA | TRBD1 | TRBV5-8 | CASSLQGQGGQPQHF | TGTGCCAGCAGCTTGCAAGGACAGGGTGGTCAGCCCCAGCATTTT
TRBJ2-3 | NA | NA | TRBV15 | CATSRGRVDTQYF | TGTGCCACCAGCAGAGGGCGGGTAGATACGCAGTATTTT
TRBJ1-1 | NA | NA | TRBV10-2 | CASFRGNTEAFF | TGCGCCAGCTTCCGGGGGAACACTGAAGCTTTCTTT
TRBJ1-6 | NA | NA | TRBV9 | CASSVETATNSPLHF | TGTGCCAGCAGCGTAGAGACAGCCACTAATTCACCCCTCCACTTT
TRBJ2-7 | NA | TRBD1 | TRBV6-1 | CASSESDRSYEQYF | TGTGCCAGCAGTGAATCGGACAGGTCCTACGAGCAGTACTTC
TRBJ1-3 | NA | TRBD1 | TRBV4-1 | CASSDVRRTGGISGNTIYF | TGCGCCAGCAGCGACGTAAGGCGTACAGGGGGCATATCTGGAAACACCATATATTTT
TRBJ1-2 | NA | TRBD1 | TRBV5-4 | CASSPGQGAFNGYTF | TGTGCCAGCAGCCCGGGACAGGGGGCCTTTAATGGCTACACCTTC
TRBJ1-4 | NA | NA | TRBV12-3/TRBV12-4 | CASSFRGNEKLFF | TGTGCCAGCAGTTTCAGGGGTAATGAAAAACTGTTTTTT
TRBJ1-1 | NA | NA | TRBV25-1 | CASSVGADTEAFF | TGTGCCAGCAGTGTGGGGGCCGACACTGAAGCTTTCTTT
TRBJ1-2 | NA | TRBD1 | TRBV7-2 | CASSSTGRNYGYTF | TGTGCCAGCAGCTCGACAGGGAGAAACTATGGCTACACCTTC
TRBJ1-2 | NA | TRBD1 | TRBV5-6 | CASSSDRGDGYTF | TGTGCCAGCAGCTCCGACAGGGGAGATGGCTACACCTTC
TRBJ1-3 | NA | TRBD1 | TRBV19 | CASSIGGTAGNTIYF | TGTGCCAGTAGTATAGGTGGGACAGCTGGAAACACCATATATTTT
TRBJ2-7 | NA | NA | TRBV7-8 | CASSLRRSYEQYF | TGTGCCAGCAGCTTACGGAGGTCCTACGAGCAGTACTTC
TRBJ2-1 | NA | TRBD1 | TRBV9 | CASTPGQGANEQFF | TGTGCCAGCACGCCGGGACAGGGAGCCAATGAGCAGTTCTTC
TRBJ2-7 | NA | NA | TRBV25-1 | CASGIEGVSYEQYF | TGTGCCAGTGGTATCGAGGGGGTTTCCTACGAGCAGTACTTC
TRBJ2-7 | NA | NA | TRBV3-1/TRBV3-2 | CATSQGRGRDEQYF | TGTGCCACGTCTCAGGGGAGGGGACGGGACGAGCAGTACTTC
TRBJ1-1 | NA | NA | TRBV21-1 | CARDTEAFF | TGTGCCCGTGACACTGAAGCTTTCTTT
TRBJ1-5 | NA | TRBD1 | TRBV5-1 | CASSSGTGITQPQHF | TGCGCCAGCAGCTCCGGGACAGGGATTACTCAGCCCCAGCATTTT
TRBJ2-1 | NA | NA | TRBV5-1 | CASSLSSSYNEQFF | TGCGCCAGCAGCTTGAGCTCCTCCTACAATGAGCAGTTCTTC
TRBJ1-5 | NA | TRBD1 | TRBV10-3 | CAISESIRGRSQPQHF | TGTGCCATCAGTGAGTCGATCAGGGGGCGAAGTCAGCCCCAGCATTTT
TRBJ1-4 | NA | NA | TRBV2 | CASSVHLQGLANEKLFF | TGTGCCAGCAGTGTCCACCTACAGGGTTTGGCTAATGAAAAACTGTTTTTT
TRBJ1-2 | NA | TRBD1 | TRBV5-1 | CASSLSGQEYNYGYTF | TGCGCCAGCAGTTTATCGGGACAGGAGTATAACTATGGCTACACCTTC
TRBJ1-2 | NA | TRBD1 | TRBV5-5 | CASSILGQANYGYTF | TGTGCCAGCAGCATCCTAGGACAGGCTAACTATGGCTACACCTTC
TRBJ1-1 | once | NA | TRBV6-5 | CASRVRGSTEAFF | TGTGCCAGCAGGGTCAGGGGAAGCACTGAAGCTTTCTTT
TRBJ2-7 | NA | NA | TRBV15 | CATSRDRFAQYF | TGTGCCACCAGCAGAGATCGGTTTGCGCAGTACTTC
TRBJ2-1 | NA | TRBD2 | TRBV7-3 | CASSLRPSGSSYNEQFF | TGTGCCAGCAGCTTAAGGCCTAGCGGTAGCTCCTACAATGAGCAGTTCTTC
TRBJ1-4 | NA | NA | TRBV5-1 | CASSLVGGPNEKLFF | TGCGCCAGCAGCTTGGTTGGCGGTCCTAATGAAAAACTGTTTTTT
TRBJ1-1 | NA | NA | TRBV25-1 | CASSVGLTNTEAFF | TGTGCCAGCAGTGTGGGACTTACGAACACTGAAGCTTTCTTT
TRBJ2-1 | NA | TRBD2 | TRBV9 | CASSVWTSGYNEQFF | TGTGCCAGCAGCGTATGGACTAGCGGATACAATGAGCAGTTCTTC
TRBJ1-5 | NA | NA | TRBV5-6 | CASSLGPLTDQPQHF | TGTGCCAGCAGCTTGGGCCCCCTGACAGACCAGCCCCAGCATTTT
TRBJ1-1 | NA | NA | TRBV7-2 | CASSLSGGTEAFF | TGTGCCAGCAGCTTATCCGGGGGCACTGAAGCTTTCTTT
TRBJ1-5 | NA | NA | TRBV7-6 | CASSVGTLGSNQPQHF | TGTGCCAGCAGCGTTGGGACACTAGGTAGCAATCAGCCCCAGCATTTT
TRBJ2-3 | NA | TRBD2 | TRBV2 | CASSLRTSGEDTQYF | TGTGCCAGCAGTCTACGGACTAGCGGGGAGGATACGCAGTATTTT
TRBJ2-7 | NA | NA | TRBV9 | CASSAPMSYEQYF | TGTGCCAGCAGCGCTCCCATGAGCTACGAGCAGTACTTC
TRBJ2-3 | NA | NA | TRBV5-1 | CASSHTGAPSTDTQYF | TGCGCCAGCAGCCATACTGGGGCCCCTAGCACAGATACGCAGTATTTT
TRBJ2-7 | NA | NA | TRBV3-1/TRBV3-2 | CASSKGSYEQYF | TGTGCCAGCAGCAAAGGGAGCTACGAGCAGTACTTC
TRBJ2-6 | NA | NA | TRBV19 | CASSIGAGANVLTF | TGTGCCAGTAGTATCGGTGCTGGGGCCAACGTCCTGACTTTC
TRBJ2-7 | NA | NA | TRBV6-5 | CASSYGGLGPEQYF | TGTGCCAGCAGTTACGGAGGACTGGGCCCCGAGCAGTACTTC
TRBJ2-2 | once | NA | TRBV29-1 | CSVESGLRNTGELFF | TGCAGCGTCGAATCGGGACTGAGAAACACCGGGGAGCTGTTTTTT
TRBJ1-6 | NA | NA | TRBV6-4 | CASSEVTGNWPLHF | TGTGCCAGCAGTGAAGTTACAGGGAATTGGCCCCTCCACTTT
TRBJ2-7 | NA | TRBD2 | TRBV24-1 | CATQSTGTSGSKGSYEQYF | TGTGCCACCCAAAGTACCGGGACTAGCGGGTCAAAAGGCTCCTACGAGCAGTACTTC
TRBJ2-7 | once | TRBD2 | TRBV7-2 | CASSKRLATWEQYF | TGTGCCAGCAGCAAGAGACTAGCCACCTGGGAGCAGTACTTC
TRBJ1-6 | once | NA | TRBV5-5 | CASSWAGISLHF | TGTGCCAGCAGCTGGGCAGGGATCAGCCTCCACTTT
TRBJ1-2 | NA | NA | TRBV21-1 | CASTRTGRGYTF | TGTGCCAGCACCCGGACAGGTCGTGGCTACACCTTC
TRBJ1-2 | NA | NA | TRBV12-5 | CASGLVAGGANYGYTF | TGTGCTAGTGGTTTGGTGGCGGGGGGCGCGAACTATGGCTACACCTTC
TRBJ2-7 | NA | NA | TRBV21-1 | CASSKTGQAYEQYF | TGTGCCAGCAGCAAAACCGGCCAGGCCTACGAGCAGTACTTC
TRBJ2-7 | NA | NA | TRBV2 | CASSGGDREGEQYF | TGTGCCAGCAGTGGGGGGGACAGAGAGGGCGAGCAGTACTTC
TRBJ2-7 | NA | TRBD1 | TRBV12-3/TRBV12-4 | CASSSTGQGGPYF | TGTGCCAGCAGTTCCACAGGACAGGGGGGTCCGTACTTC
TRBJ1-2 | NA | NA | TRBV3-1/TRBV3-2 | CASSQEGLGVSYTF | TGTGCCAGCAGCCAAGAAGGACTAGGGGTGAGCTACACCTTC
TRBJ1-4 | NA | TRBD1 | TRBV30 | CAWGDRVTEKLFF | TGTGCCTGGGGGGACAGGGTGACGGAAAAACTGTTTTTT
TRBJ2-7 | NA | TRBD1 | TRBV3-1/TRBV3-2 | CASSPGTALSYEQYF | TGTGCCAGCAGCCCCGGGACAGCCCTCTCCTACGAGCAGTACTTC
TRBJ2-3 | NA | TRBD1 | TRBV27 | CASSFQSGGADTQYF | TGTGCCAGCAGTTTTCAGTCAGGGGGTGCAGATACGCAGTATTTT
TRBJ1-5 | NA | NA | TRBV19 | CARDSPTEQPQHF | TGTGCCAGGGACAGTCCTACGGAACAGCCCCAGCATTTT